Given below is one T cell receptor (beta chain) in context. The antigen remains undetermined. One junction end does not reproduce the germline sequence, and a read error may be involved. Next came a second PCR, run for roughly 6 to 11 cycles, which used a sample-barcoded 5' primer along with a J-beta primer mix. MiXCR, run by TCRdb on the 5' RACE reads, gives a single entry per CDR3 protein. This table holds hundreds of thousands of distinct CDR3 sequences, 40% to 50% found once. These data originate in a study of blood T cells in healthy people across ages. Study results and caveats: The study could not conclusively compare naive and antigen-experienced cells, given its unsorted PBMCs.

In germline, CDR1 is LGHDT, CDR2 YNNKEL (reference sequence). This CDR3 spans 14 amino acids. The sequence was collected from a man older than 75 in good health. Sequenced sample: blood. This chain connects TRBV3-1 to TRBJ2-2; D is perhaps TRBD2 (5 bases). The CDR3 is CASSQQRNTGELFF. The CDR3 region has the DNA TGTGCCAGCAGCCAACAGCGGAACACCGGGGAGTTGTTTTTT.